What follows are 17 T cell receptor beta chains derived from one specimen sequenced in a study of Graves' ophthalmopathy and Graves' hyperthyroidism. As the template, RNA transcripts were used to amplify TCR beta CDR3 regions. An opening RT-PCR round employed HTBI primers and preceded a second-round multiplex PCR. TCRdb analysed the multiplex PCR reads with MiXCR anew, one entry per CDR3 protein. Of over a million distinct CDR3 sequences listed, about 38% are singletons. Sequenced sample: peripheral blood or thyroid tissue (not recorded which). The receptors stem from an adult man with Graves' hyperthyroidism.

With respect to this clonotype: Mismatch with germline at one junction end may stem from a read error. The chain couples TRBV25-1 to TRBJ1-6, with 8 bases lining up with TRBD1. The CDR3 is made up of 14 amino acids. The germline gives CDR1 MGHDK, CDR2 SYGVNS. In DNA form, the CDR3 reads TGTACCAGCAGGGTCACAGGGGGAAATTCACCCCTCCACTTT. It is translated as CTSRVTGGNSPLHF.

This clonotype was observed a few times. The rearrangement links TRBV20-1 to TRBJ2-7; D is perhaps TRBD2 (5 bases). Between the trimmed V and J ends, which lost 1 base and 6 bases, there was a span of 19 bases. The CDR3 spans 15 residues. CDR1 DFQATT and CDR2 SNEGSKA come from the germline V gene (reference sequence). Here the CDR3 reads CSARVKPGFEGEQYF. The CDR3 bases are TGCAGTGCTAGAGTTAAACCGGGGTTCGAGGGCGAGCAGTACTTC.

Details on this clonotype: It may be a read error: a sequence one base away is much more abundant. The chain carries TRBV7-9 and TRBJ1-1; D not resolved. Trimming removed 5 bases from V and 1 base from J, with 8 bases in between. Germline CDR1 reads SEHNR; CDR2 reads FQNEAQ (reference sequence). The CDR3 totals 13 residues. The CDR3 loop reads CASSTLRNTEAFF. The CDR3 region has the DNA TGTGCCAGCAGCACTCTTCGGAACACTGAAGCTTTCTTT.

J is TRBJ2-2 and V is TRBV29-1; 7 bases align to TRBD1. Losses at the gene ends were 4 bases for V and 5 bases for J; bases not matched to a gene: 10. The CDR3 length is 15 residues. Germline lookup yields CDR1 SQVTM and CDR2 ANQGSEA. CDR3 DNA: TGCAGCGTTGCGGCTAGGGGGCGAGTAACCGGGGAGCTGTTTTTT. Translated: CSVAARGRVTGELFF.

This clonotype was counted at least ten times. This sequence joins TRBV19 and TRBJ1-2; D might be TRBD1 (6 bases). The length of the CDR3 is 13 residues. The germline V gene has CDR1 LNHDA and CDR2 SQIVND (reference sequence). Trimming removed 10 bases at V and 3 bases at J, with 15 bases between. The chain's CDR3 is CATNRDTDYGYTF. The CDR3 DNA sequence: TGTGCCACGAACCGGGACACCGACTATGGCTACACCTTC. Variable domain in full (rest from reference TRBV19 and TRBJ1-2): DGGITQSPKYLFRKEGQNVTLSCEQNLNHDAMYWYRQDPGQGLRLIYYSQIVNDFQKGDIAEGYSVSREKKESFPLTVTSAQKNPTAFYLCATNRDTDYGYTFGSGTRLTVV.

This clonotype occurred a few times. CDR3 loop: CAWNYQGAYGYTF. The CDR3 bases are TGTGCCTGGAACTATCAGGGGGCGTATGGCTACACCTTC. The chain carries TRBV30 and TRBJ1-2, with 8 bases aligning to TRBD1. From germline, CDR1 is GTSNPN and CDR2 SVGIG (reference sequence). Unmatched junction bases numbered 6, after V lost 4 bases and J lost 5 bases. CDR3 length equals 13 residues.

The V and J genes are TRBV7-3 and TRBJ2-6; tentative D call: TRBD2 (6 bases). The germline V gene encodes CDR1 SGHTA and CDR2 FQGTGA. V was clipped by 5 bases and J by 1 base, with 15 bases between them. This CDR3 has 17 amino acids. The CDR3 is CASSHDSSGSGANVLTF. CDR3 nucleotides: TGTGCCAGCAGCCACGACAGTAGCGGTTCTGGGGCCAACGTCCTGACTTTC.

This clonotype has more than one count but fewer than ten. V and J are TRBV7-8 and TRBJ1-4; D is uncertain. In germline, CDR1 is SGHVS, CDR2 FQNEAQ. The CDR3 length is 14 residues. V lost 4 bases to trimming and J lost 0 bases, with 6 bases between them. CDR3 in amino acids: CASSSDATNEKLFF. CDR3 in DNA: TGTGCCAGCAGCTCCGATGCAACTAATGAAAAACTGTTTTTT.

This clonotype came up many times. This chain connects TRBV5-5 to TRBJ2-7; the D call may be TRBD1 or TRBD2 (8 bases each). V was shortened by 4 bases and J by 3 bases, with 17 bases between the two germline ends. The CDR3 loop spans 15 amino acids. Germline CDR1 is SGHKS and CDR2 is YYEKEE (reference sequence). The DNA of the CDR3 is TGTGCCAGCAGCCGTACAGGGGGACTAGACTACGAGCAGTACTTC. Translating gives CASSRTGGLDYEQYF.

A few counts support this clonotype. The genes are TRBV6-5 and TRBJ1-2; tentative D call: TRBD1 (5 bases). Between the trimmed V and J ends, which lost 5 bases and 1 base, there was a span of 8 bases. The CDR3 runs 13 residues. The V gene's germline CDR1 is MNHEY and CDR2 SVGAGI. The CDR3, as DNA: TGTGCCAGCAGTGACAGCCTTAACTATGGCTACACCTTC. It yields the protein CASSDSLNYGYTF.

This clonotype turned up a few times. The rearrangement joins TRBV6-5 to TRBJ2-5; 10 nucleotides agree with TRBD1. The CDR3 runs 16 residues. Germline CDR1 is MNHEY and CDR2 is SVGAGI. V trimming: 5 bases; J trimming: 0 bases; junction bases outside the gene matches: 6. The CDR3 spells CASSLGGQGYQETQYF. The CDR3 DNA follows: TGTGCCAGCAGTCTGGGGGGACAGGGGTACCAAGAGACCCAGTACTTC.

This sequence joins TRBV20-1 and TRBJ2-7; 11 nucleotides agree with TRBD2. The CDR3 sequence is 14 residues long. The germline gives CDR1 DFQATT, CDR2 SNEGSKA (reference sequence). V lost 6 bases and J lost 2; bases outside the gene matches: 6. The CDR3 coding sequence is TGCAGTGCAAAGGGACTAGCGGATACCTACGAGCAGTACTTC. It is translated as CSAKGLADTYEQYF.

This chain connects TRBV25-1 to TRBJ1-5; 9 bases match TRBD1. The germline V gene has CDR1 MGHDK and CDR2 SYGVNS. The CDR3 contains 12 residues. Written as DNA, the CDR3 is TGTGCGCGAGGGACAGGGAATCAGCCCCAGCATTTT. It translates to CARGTGNQPQHF.

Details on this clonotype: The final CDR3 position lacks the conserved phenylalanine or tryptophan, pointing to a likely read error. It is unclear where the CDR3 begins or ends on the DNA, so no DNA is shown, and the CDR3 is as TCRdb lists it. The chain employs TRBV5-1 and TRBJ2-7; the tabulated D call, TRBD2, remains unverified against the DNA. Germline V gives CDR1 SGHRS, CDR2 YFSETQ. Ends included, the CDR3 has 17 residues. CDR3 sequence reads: CASSLGPASGSAGELYL.

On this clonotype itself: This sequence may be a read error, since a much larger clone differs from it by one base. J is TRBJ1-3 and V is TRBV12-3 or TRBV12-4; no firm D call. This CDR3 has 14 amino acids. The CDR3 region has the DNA TGTGGCCAGTCCGTGGGGAGCTCTGGAAACACCACATATTTT. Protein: CGQSVGSSGNTTYF.

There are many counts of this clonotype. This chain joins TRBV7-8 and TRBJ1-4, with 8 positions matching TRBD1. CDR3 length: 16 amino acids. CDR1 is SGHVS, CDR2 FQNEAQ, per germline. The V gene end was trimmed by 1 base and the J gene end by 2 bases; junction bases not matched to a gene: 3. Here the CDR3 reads CASSLGRGRTNEKLFF. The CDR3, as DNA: TGTGCCAGCAGCTTAGGCAGGGGGCGCACTAATGAAAAACTGTTTTTT.

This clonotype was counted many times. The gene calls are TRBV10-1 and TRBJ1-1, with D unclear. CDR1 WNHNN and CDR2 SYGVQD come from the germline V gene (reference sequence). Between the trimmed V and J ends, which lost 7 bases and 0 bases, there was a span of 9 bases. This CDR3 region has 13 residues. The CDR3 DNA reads TGCGCCAGCATGCAATCTTTGAACACTGAAGCTTTCTTT. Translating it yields CASMQSLNTEAFF.